The sequence of this T cell receptor beta chain was determined in a study of CD8+CD57+ T cells in acquired aplastic anemia. Study details: An average of 3.2 ug of DNA was obtained from sorted CD4+ and CD8+ cells. Study outcomes and limitations: Common to patients and controls were roughly 30 CD8+ CDR3 sequences. Patients versus controls showed no significant CD8+ Simpson's diversity difference.

A remark on this clonotype: What it binds is not known.

CDR1 and CDR2 from the germline V gene are SNHLY and FYNNEI. CDR3 size: 15 residues. V shed 6 bases, J shed 4 bases, and the junction held 7 bases outside the gene matches. TCR beta VDJ combinations and CDR3 sequences were profiled from genomic DNA. TCRdb called the reads again in MiXCR, with one record for every CDR3 protein. The sample shows 300,000 or so distinct CDR3 sequences, roughly 61% of them seen only once. CD8+CD57+ cell expansion had been shown by flow cytometry in patients chosen for sequencing. The patients all had a severe acquired aplastic anemia diagnosis. The sequencing sample was made of sorted CD4+, CD8+, or CD8+CD57+ T cells (not recorded which) from PBMCs. This TCR came from a human donor with aplastic anemia. This chain links TRBV2 with TRBJ1-2, with TRBD1 matching over 11 bases. CDR3 DNA: TGTGCCAGCAGGGGTGGACAGGGGGCGGGCTATGGCTACACCTTC. It is translated as CASRGGQGAGYGYTF.